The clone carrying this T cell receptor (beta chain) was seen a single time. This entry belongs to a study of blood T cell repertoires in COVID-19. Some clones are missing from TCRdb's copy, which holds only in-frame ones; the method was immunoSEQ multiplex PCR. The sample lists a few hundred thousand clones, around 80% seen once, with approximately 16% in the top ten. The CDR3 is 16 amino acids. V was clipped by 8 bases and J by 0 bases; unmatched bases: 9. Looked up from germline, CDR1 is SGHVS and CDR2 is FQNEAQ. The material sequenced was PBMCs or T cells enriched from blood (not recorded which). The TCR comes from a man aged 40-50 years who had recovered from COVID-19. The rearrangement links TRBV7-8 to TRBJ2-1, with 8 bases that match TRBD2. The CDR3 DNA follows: TGTGCCAGCGGCCTCGGGGGGGCAGGCTCCTACAATGAGCAGTTCTTC. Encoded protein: CASGLGGAGSYNEQFF. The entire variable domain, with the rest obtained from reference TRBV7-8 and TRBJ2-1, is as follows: GAGVSQSPRYKVAKRGQDVALRCDPISGHVSLFWYQQALGQGPEFLTYFQNEAQLDKSGLPSDRFFAERPEGSVSTLKIQRTQQEDSAVYLCASGLGGAGSYNEQFFGPGTRLTVL.